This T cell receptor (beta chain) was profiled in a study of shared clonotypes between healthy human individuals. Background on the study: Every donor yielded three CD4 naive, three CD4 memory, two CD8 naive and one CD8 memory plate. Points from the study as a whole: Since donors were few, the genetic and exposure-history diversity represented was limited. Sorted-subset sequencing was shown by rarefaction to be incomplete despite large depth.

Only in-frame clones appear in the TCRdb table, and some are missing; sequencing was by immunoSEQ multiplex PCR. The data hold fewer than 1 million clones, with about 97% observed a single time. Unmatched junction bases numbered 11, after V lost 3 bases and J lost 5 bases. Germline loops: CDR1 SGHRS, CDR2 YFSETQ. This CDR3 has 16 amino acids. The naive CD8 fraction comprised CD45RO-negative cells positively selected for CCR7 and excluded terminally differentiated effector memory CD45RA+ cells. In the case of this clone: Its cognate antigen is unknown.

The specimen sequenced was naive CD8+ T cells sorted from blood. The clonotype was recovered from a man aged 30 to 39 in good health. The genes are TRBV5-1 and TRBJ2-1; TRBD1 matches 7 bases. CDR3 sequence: CASSSAGTDGNNEQFF. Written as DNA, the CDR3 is TGCGCCAGCAGCTCGGCCGGGACAGATGGAAACAATGAGCAGTTCTTC. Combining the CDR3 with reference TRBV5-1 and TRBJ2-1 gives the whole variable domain KAGVTQTPRYLIKTRGQQVTLSCSPISGHRSVSWYQQTPGQGLQFLFEYFSETQRNKGNFPGRFSGRQFSNSRSEMNVSTLELGDSALYLCASSSAGTDGNNEQFFGPGTRLTVL.